This TCR beta chain appears in the sequencing data of a study of blood T cell repertoires in COVID-19. Study-wide background: Both acute and convalescent COVID-19 samples were obtained from the United States, Italy and Spain. T cells, B-cell-depleted T cells, or PBMCs supplied cDNA or gDNA.

V lost 6 bases, J lost 3 bases, and 5 bases stayed unmatched. Germline V gene lookup returns CDR1 SGHVS and CDR2 FQNEAQ. The CDR3 spans 15 residues. Recovery meant two consecutive negative NP/OP PCR tests, professional clearance, or resolved symptoms. This clone was counted once. Assay used: immunoSEQ multiplex PCR; TCRdb lists only in-frame clones, some missing. This table has 130,000 or so clones, 65% to 85% appearing once. The chain recombines TRBV7-8 with TRBJ1-3; TRBD1 aligns across 10 bases. The sample comprised PBMCs or T cells enriched from blood (not recorded which). This TCR came from a woman younger than 45 who had recovered from COVID-19. CDR3 nucleotides: TGTGCCAGCAGTGCCGGACAGGGGGTTGGAAACACCATATATTTT. Protein sequence: CASSAGQGVGNTIYF.